These 24 T cell receptor beta chains came from one sample sequenced in a study of T cell responses to AZD1222 COVID-19 vaccine. Assay used: immunoSEQ multiplex PCR; TCRdb lists only in-frame clones, some missing. The table has fewer than 20,000 clones, about nine tenths seen once; the top ten hold 8.7%. Here the sequenced sample was peripheral blood, taken 28 days after the second AZD1222 dose. The receptors shown here come from an adult who received the AZD1222 COVID-19 vaccine.

The chain carries TRBV28 and TRBJ1-5, with D unclear. The CDR3 extends over 13 amino acids. The germline V gene has CDR1 MDHEN and CDR2 SYDVKM. V was clipped by 4 bases and J by 0 bases, with 4 bases between them. The DNA of the CDR3 is TGTGCCAGCAGTTCGACTAGCAATCAGCCCCAGCATTTT. This codes for CASSSTSNQPQHF.

V usage is TRBV28 and J usage is TRBJ1-4, with 8 bases aligning to TRBD1. Trimming took 6 bases from V and 6 from J; bases not matched to a gene: 9. Germline CDR1 and CDR2: MDHEN and SYDVKM. This CDR3 comprises 15 residues. CDR3 sequence: CASSTPGTGHEKLFF. DNA of the CDR3: TGTGCCAGCAGCACACCCGGGACAGGACATGAAAAACTGTTTTTT.

This clone was picked up one time. The J gene is TRBJ2-1, the V gene TRBV27, with 9 bases fitting TRBD2. Germline V gene lookup returns CDR1 MNHEY and CDR2 SMNVEV (reference sequence). CDR3 length: 16 residues. J lost 0 bases, V lost 7 bases, and 7 bases had no gene match. CDR3 sequence (DNA): TGTGCCAGCATGATTGGTAGCGGGAGCTCCTACAATGAGCAGTTCTTC. Translation: CASMIGSGSSYNEQFF.

This clone was found once. The chain recombines TRBV18 with TRBJ2-2, with D maybe TRBD1 (5 bases). Deletions cut 3 bases from V and 1 base from J, with 6 bases between. Germline V gives CDR1 KGHSH, CDR2 LQKENI. The CDR3 loop spans 14 amino acids. CDR3 nucleotide sequence: TGTGCCAGCTCACCGGGGCAGAACACCGGGGAGCTGTTTTTT. It is translated as CASSPGQNTGELFF. The whole variable domain, filled in from reference TRBV18 and TRBJ2-2, reads NAGVMQNPRHLVRRRGQEARLRCSPMKGHSHVYWYRQLPEEGLKFMVYLQKENIIDESGMPKERFSAEFPKEGPSILRIQQVVRGDSAAYFCASSPGQNTGELFFGEGSRLTVL.

This sequence joins TRBV18 and TRBJ2-3; 7 bases align to TRBD1. Trimming removed 10 bases from V and 9 bases from J; junction bases left unmatched: 10. Germline-derived CDR1 and CDR2 are KGHSH and LQKENI. The CDR3 extends over 12 amino acids. CDR3 in amino acids: CATQNQGETQYF. The DNA for the CDR3 is TGTGCCACCCAGAATCAGGGGGAAACGCAGTATTTT.

The V call is TRBV7-9, the J call TRBJ2-1; weak D call: TRBD2 (6 bases). From germline, CDR1 is SEHNR and CDR2 FQNEAQ (reference sequence). The CDR3 has 11 residues. V gave up 6 bases and J gave up 12 bases, with 12 bases separating them. The CDR3 DNA is TGTGCCAGCAGAGTAGCGGTGAGGCAGTTCTTC. Its protein product is CASRVAVRQFF.

The genes are TRBV19 and TRBJ1-5, with D hard to call. The CDR3 extends over 14 amino acids. Trimming took 3 bases from V and 4 from J, leaving 10 bases between them. The germline CDR1 and CDR2 sequences are LNHDA and SQIVND (reference sequence). CDR3 amino acids: CASSMWAQNQPQHF. CDR3 sequence (DNA): TGTGCCAGTAGTATGTGGGCTCAGAATCAGCCCCAGCATTTT.

The rearrangement joins TRBV18 to TRBJ2-5; the D call may be TRBD1 or TRBD2 (5 bases each). The CDR3 length is 13 residues. Germline V CDR1 and CDR2: KGHSH, LQKENI. Between the trimmed V and J ends, which lost 6 bases and 5 bases, there was a span of 13 bases. The CDR3, as DNA: TGTGCCAGCTCTCCCGGGACGGTGGAGACCCAGTACTTC. It specifies CASSPGTVETQYF.

The chain combines TRBV19 with TRBJ1-5; no firm D call. The CDR3 spans 12 residues. Germline CDR1 is LNHDA and CDR2 is SQIVND (reference sequence). Between the trimmed V and J ends, which lost 6 bases and 5 bases, there was a span of 8 bases. CDR3 sequence (DNA): TGTGCCAGTAGCCCCACAGATCAGCCCCAGCATTTT. This encodes CASSPTDQPQHF.

The V call is TRBV7-9, the J call TRBJ2-2; D gene unclear. The CDR3 has 13 residues. Germline-derived CDR1 and CDR2 are SEHNR and FQNEAQ (reference sequence). Trimming left V 7 bases short and J 0 bases short, with 6 bases between. The CDR3 bases are TGTGCCAGCACTGGGACGAACACCGGGGAGCTGTTTTTT. Protein product: CASTGTNTGELFF.

V usage is TRBV7-2 and J usage is TRBJ2-2; maybe TRBD1 (5 bases). V lost 5 bases and J lost 6, with 16 bases in between. The CDR3 is made up of 15 amino acids. Looked up from germline, CDR1 is SGHTA and CDR2 is FQGNSA. CDR3 in DNA: TGTGCCAGCAGCCCTAGGATACAACAGGCCGGGGAGCTGTTTTTT. Protein product: CASSPRIQQAGELFF.

The chain recombines TRBV2 with TRBJ1-4; TRBD1 is a possible D gene (6 bases). The V gene lost 4 bases and the J gene lost 4 bases, with 13 bases spanning the gap. The CDR3 runs to 15 residues. Germline V gene data show CDR1 as SNHLY and CDR2 as FYNNEI. For the CDR3, the DNA is TGTGCCAGCAGTGCACAGGGATTGGGTAATGAAAAACTGTTTTTT. Its protein product is CASSAQGLGNEKLFF.

The sample holds one count of this clone. The V gene is TRBV6-5, the J gene TRBJ1-6; D ambiguous. Germline CDR1 and CDR2: MNHEY and SVGAGI. Trimming cost V 0 bases and J 0 bases, with 6 bases left between them. The CDR3 is 16 residues long. CDR3 coding DNA: TGTGCCAGCAGTTACTCACAGAGCTCCTATAATTCACCCCTCCACTTT. It is translated as CASSYSQSSYNSPLHF.

The chain joins TRBV5-1 to TRBJ1-1, with D perhaps matching TRBD1 (5 bases). Germline V gives CDR1 SGHRS, CDR2 YFSETQ. The CDR3 is 15 amino acids. V was pared by 4 bases and J by 1 base, with 14 bases between. CDR3: CASSATGTGNTEAFF. CDR3 nucleotide sequence: TGCGCCAGCAGCGCCACCGGGACCGGGAACACTGAAGCTTTCTTT.

The rearrangement joins TRBV10-3 to TRBJ1-5; D remains ambiguous. V gave up 8 bases and J gave up 1 base, with 6 bases separating them. CDR3 size: 12 residues. Germline assignment: CDR1 ENHRY and CDR2 SYGVKD. CDR3 in amino acids: CAIGVSNQPQHF. Here the CDR3 DNA reads TGTGCCATCGGGGTCAGCAATCAGCCCCAGCATTTT.

The gene calls are TRBV4-1 and TRBJ2-1; 11 nucleotides match TRBD2. Germline V gene lookup returns CDR1 MGHRA and CDR2 YSYEKL. The V segment lost 6 bases and the J segment 5 bases; nucleotides outside the gene matches: 6. The CDR3 is made up of 15 amino acids. CDR3 nucleotides: TGCGCCAGCAGTCATGGACTAGCGGGTAACAATGAGCAGTTCTTC. The encoded protein is CASSHGLAGNNEQFF.

V gene TRBV11-2 combines with J gene TRBJ2-1; D uncertain. In germline, CDR1 is SGHAT, CDR2 FQNNGV. CDR3 size: 11 residues. Trimming left V 1 base short and J 6 bases short, with 1 base between. For the CDR3, the DNA is TGTGCCAGCAGCTTAGGCAATGAGCAGTTCTTC. Its translation: CASSLGNEQFF.

This sequence joins TRBV27 and TRBJ2-1; D possibly corresponds to TRBD1 (5 bases). Trimming took 3 bases from V and 6 from J, leaving 15 bases between them. This CDR3 is 15 amino acids long. Germline CDR1 MNHEY, CDR2 SMNVEV (reference sequence). DNA for the CDR3: TGTGCCAGCAGTTTCACATGGCAGGGTGTCAATGAGCAGTTCTTC. Encoded protein: CASSFTWQGVNEQFF.

The gene calls are TRBV19 and TRBJ1-1; weak D call: TRBD1 (5 bases). Germline values: CDR1 LNHDA, CDR2 SQIVND (reference sequence). V lost 4 bases and J 1 base, leaving 10 bases between the germline ends. The CDR3 sequence is 14 residues long. In DNA, the CDR3 is TGTGCCAGTAGTACAGGGAGAGGGAACACTGAAGCTTTCTTT. Translated: CASSTGRGNTEAFF.

The chain uses TRBV10-3 and TRBJ2-3; D gene uncertain. Germline CDR1 reads ENHRY; CDR2 reads SYGVKD. Trimming cost V 8 bases and J 3 bases, with 21 bases left between them. This CDR3 contains 16 residues. CDR3 DNA: TGTGCCATCTCATCCCTCCCTGGCGGACCGACAGATACGCAGTATTTT. This sequence encodes CAISSLPGGPTDTQYF.

The chain joins TRBV6-5 to TRBJ2-7; D is undetermined. CDR3 length: 11 amino acids. Per the germline V gene, CDR1 is MNHEY and CDR2 is SVGAGI. The V end was cut by 6 bases, the J end by 9 bases, with 12 bases between. CDR3 coding DNA: TGTGCCAGCAGCGACACAAGGAGGCAGTACTTC. Translation: CASSDTRRQYF.

The chain is built from TRBV29-1 and TRBJ1-2, with D unresolved. This CDR3 contains 14 residues. V was cut by 1 base and J by 2 bases, with 11 bases left in between. In germline, CDR1 is SQVTM, CDR2 ANQGSEA. The CDR3 protein is CSVEVPATNYGYTF. CDR3 nucleotides: TGCAGCGTTGAAGTACCAGCCACGAACTATGGCTACACCTTC.

The chain couples TRBV4-1 to TRBJ2-1, with D unresolved. V gave up 8 bases and J gave up 0 bases, with 14 bases separating them. The germline CDR1 and CDR2 sequences are MGHRA and YSYEKL. The CDR3 extends over 15 amino acids. The chain's CDR3 is CASRATSSSYNEQFF. The DNA of the CDR3 is TGCGCCAGCCGGGCTACATCGAGCTCCTACAATGAGCAGTTCTTC.

The CDR3 region is CASSLDRAGNTIYF. The CDR3, as DNA: TGTGCCAGCAGTCTTGACAGGGCTGGAAACACCATATATTTT. The chain uses TRBV28 and TRBJ1-3; 7 bases line up with TRBD1. V gave up 5 bases and J gave up 2 bases; unmatched junction bases: 3. The CDR3 contains 14 residues. CDR1 is MDHEN, CDR2 SYDVKM, per germline.